This is a list of T cell receptor beta chains from one sample in a study of cytomegalovirus exposure and HLA in healthy donors. Assay used: immunoSEQ multiplex PCR; TCRdb lists only in-frame clones, some missing. The sample has around 200,000 clones. The specimen was PBMCs. The receptors originated from a girl aged 2-10 years in good health and CMV-seropositive. Each CDR3 is given with its conserved first and last residue. Each record gives: J gene, V gene, D gene, CDR3 DNA, CDR3 protein. The D gene is left open where the match is weak.

>TRBJ1-3|TRBV5-4|-
TGTGCCATGACATTATGGGCCTCCTCTGGAAACACCATATATTTT
CAMTLWASSGNTIYF
>TRBJ2-3|TRBV28|-
TGTGCCAACCCACTCGGAGGGATTACAGATACGCAGTATTTT
CANPLGGITDTQYF
>TRBJ2-4|TRBV29-1|TRBD2
TGCAGCGTTCTACTTAGCGGGAGCTTTGTCAAAAACATTCAGTACTTC
CSVLLSGSFVKNIQYF
>TRBJ2-3|TRBV28|TRBD1
TGTGCCAGCGGGTCAGGGGGCGGTGACACAGATACGCAGTATTTT
CASGSGGGDTDTQYF
>TRBJ2-7|TRBV19|-
TGTGCCAGTAGCCCGAGCTCCTACGAGCAGTACTTC
CASSPSSYEQYF
>TRBJ2-1|TRBV7-2|-
TGCGCCAGCAGCTCCCAAAGCGTTTACAATGAGCAGTTCTTC
CASSSQSVYNEQFF
>TRBJ2-3|TRBV5-1|TRBD1
TGCGCCAGCAGCTTGTCACCGGGACAGGGGGCAGATACGCAGTATTTT
CASSLSPGQGADTQYF
>TRBJ2-5|TRBV2|TRBD2
TGTGCCAGCAGCGAGGGACTAGCGGGAGATGGGACCCAGTACTTC
CASSEGLAGDGTQYF
>TRBJ1-4|TRBV11-2|-
TGTGCCAGCAGCTTAAGGGGTCGCGAAAAACTGTTTTTT
CASSLRGREKLFF
>TRBJ1-5|TRBV7-2|-
TGTGCCAGCAGCTATAGGGGGGGCGGTCAGCCCCAGCATTTT
CASSYRGGGQPQHF
>TRBJ2-7|TRBV27|TRBD2
TGTGCCAGCAGTTGGACTAGCGGGTACGAGCAGTACTTC
CASSWTSGYEQYF
>TRBJ1-2|TRBV29-1|-
TGCAGCGTCACGACAGAAAACTATGGCTACACCTTC
CSVTTENYGYTF
>TRBJ2-1|TRBV11-2|TRBD2
TGTGCCAGCACCCAGGGACTAGCGGGGACGACCATCGCGAATGAGCAGTTCTTC
CASTQGLAGTTIANEQFF
>TRBJ2-1|TRBV10-1|TRBD2
TGCGCCAGCAGTGAGTCGAAGGCGGGGGGACACAATGAGCAGTTCTTC
CASSESKAGGHNEQFF
>TRBJ1-1|TRBV5-6|TRBD1
TGTGCCAGCAGCCGTCCCGGGACAGGGGTGAACACTGAAGCTTTCTTT
CASSRPGTGVNTEAFF
>TRBJ1-2|TRBV18|-
TGTGCCAGCTCACCAGGCGCTGAGGACTATGGCTACACCTTC
CASSPGAEDYGYTF
>TRBJ1-5|TRBV2|-
TGCGCCAGCAGTGAGTTCCGGGATGTTAGCAATCAGCCCCAGCATTTT
CASSEFRDVSNQPQHF
>TRBJ1-1|TRBV5-6|-
TGTGCCAGCAGCTTGGCAGATATTAACACTGAAGCTTTCTTT
CASSLADINTEAFF
>TRBJ2-2|TRBV7-3|-
TGTGCCAGCAGCCCTTACGAGACCGGGGAGCTGTTTTTT
CASSPYETGELFF
>TRBJ2-7|TRBV4-1|-
TGCGCCAGCAGCCCGGGATCACCGGCGGGGGAGCAGTACTTC
CASSPGSPAGEQYF
>TRBJ1-5|TRBV7-2|-
TGTGCCAGCAGCCCACAGGCAGGGGAACAGCCCCAGCATTTT
CASSPQAGEQPQHF
>TRBJ1-1|TRBV28|TRBD1
TGTGCCAGCAGGCGCCGAACAGGGGGCCTGAGGGCTTTCTTT
CASRRRTGGLRAFF
>TRBJ1-1|TRBV29-1|TRBD1
TGCAGCGTTGCAGGGACAGGAGAAGCTTTCTTT
CSVAGTGEAFF
>TRBJ1-1|TRBV27|-
TGTGCCAGCAGTTTATCGACAGTGAACACTGAAGCTTTCTTT
CASSLSTVNTEAFF
>TRBJ1-1|TRBV19|-
TGTGCCGGTTCCTCGGGGTTGAACACTGAAGCTTTCTTT
CAGSSGLNTEAFF
>TRBJ2-1|TRBV6-5|-
TGTGCCAGCAGTTACTCACCAGGACAAAATGAGCAGTTCTTC
CASSYSPGQNEQFF
>TRBJ2-3|TRBV2|-
TGTGCCAGCATCCAACGGGACACCACAGATACGCAGTATTTT
CASIQRDTTDTQYF
>TRBJ1-1|TRBV5-6|-
TGTGCCAGCAGCTTCGACAGGAACACTGAAGCTTTCTTT
CASSFDRNTEAFF
>TRBJ2-1|TRBV27|-
TGTGCCAGCAGTTTCTCTGCGGCCTTCGGGAATGAGCAGTTCTTC
CASSFSAAFGNEQFF
>TRBJ1-4|TRBV9|-
TGTGCCAGCAGCGTAGAAGGGGTAACTAATGAAAAACTGTTTTTT
CASSVEGVTNEKLFF
>TRBJ2-4|TRBV25-1|-
TGTCGATCGGGAGTCGAGTTTGCCAAAAACATTCAGTACTTC
CRSGVEFAKNIQYF
>TRBJ2-5|TRBV15|-
TGTGCCACCAGCAGAGGTGGAGTAAGAGAGACCCAGTACTTC
CATSRGGVRETQYF
>TRBJ1-1|TRBV15|-
TGTGCCACCAGCGTGGGGGGGAGGGGTCGAGACACTGAAGCTTTCTTT
CATSVGGRGRDTEAFF
>TRBJ1-3|TRBV15|-
TGTGCCATCAAGACAGCAAAAACCTCTGGAAACACCATATATTTT
CAIKTAKTSGNTIYF
>TRBJ1-1|TRBV7-9|-
TGTGCCACCACGACAGGCATGAACACTGAAGCTTTCTTT
CATTTGMNTEAFF
>TRBJ1-3|TRBV7-3|-
TGTGCCAGCAGCCTCATTTCGGGGTTTGGAAACACCATATATTTT
CASSLISGFGNTIYF
>TRBJ1-2|TRBV28|-
TGTGCCAGCAGGATTCGACGGGACTATGGCTACACCTTC
CASRIRRDYGYTF
>TRBJ1-2|TRBV2|-
TGTGCCAGCAGTGAAGGGACAGAGTCTATTGGCTACACCTTC
CASSEGTESIGYTF
>TRBJ1-5|TRBV19|-
TGTGCCAGTAGTAGGGGCAGGGCTAATCAGCCCCAGCATTTT
CASSRGRANQPQHF
>TRBJ2-1|TRBV9|-
TGTGCCAGCAGTCCCTTATCTAGCTCCGGCGATGAGCAGTTCTTC
CASSPLSSSGDEQFF
>TRBJ1-5|TRBV4-2|-
TGTGCCAGCAGCCAAGATACGGACATCACCAATCAGCCCCAGCATTTT
CASSQDTDITNQPQHF
>TRBJ2-7|TRBV10-1|-
TGCGCCAGCAGTGATGGAGGAAGGTCTGGCGAGCAGTACTTC
CASSDGGRSGEQYF
>TRBJ1-1|TRBV10-3|-
TGTGCCATCAGTGAGGCACAGGGCAACACTGAAGCTTTCTTT
CAISEAQGNTEAFF
>TRBJ2-7|TRBV5-4|TRBD2
TGTGCCAGCAGCCCCCCCCCTAAAGCGGGAGTTGGGTACGAGCAGTACTTC
CASSPPPKAGVGYEQYF
>TRBJ2-6|TRBV30|-
TGTGCCTGGAGTGGTTTACGGGCAGGGCTCCGCTCTGGGGCCAACGTCCTGACTTTC
CAWSGLRAGLRSGANVLTF
>TRBJ1-4|TRBV6-5|-
TGTGCCAGCAGTCTCGACAGGAGTAATGAAAAACTGTTTTTT
CASSLDRSNEKLFF
>TRBJ2-1|TRBV7-9|TRBD2
TGTGCCAGCAGCTTAGGGGCGGGACTAGCTAATAATGAGCAGTTCTTC
CASSLGAGLANNEQFF
>TRBJ2-2|TRBV7-7|-
TGTGCTAGCAGCTCCTCGAGCGCCGGGGAGCTGTTTTTT
CASSSSSAGELFF
>TRBJ2-7|TRBV29-1|-
TGCAGCGCTACAGAGGGAAAGGGTAGCTATTCCTACGAGCAGTACTTC
CSATEGKGSYSYEQYF
>TRBJ2-1|TRBV18|-
TGTGCCAGCTCACCACCGGTCCTAGCGCGTTACAATGAGCAGTTCTTC
CASSPPVLARYNEQFF
>TRBJ2-7|TRBV28|-
TGTGCCAGCAGTTTACACACCACAGGGTTACCTCGCTACGAGCAGTACTTC
CASSLHTTGLPRYEQYF
>TRBJ1-1|TRBV28|-
TGTGCCAGCATTACAGGAGGGGAGAACACTGAAGCTTTCTTT
CASITGGENTEAFF
>TRBJ2-7|TRBV15|-
TGTGCCACCAGCAGAGACATGTTCGGCTCCTACGAGCAGTACTTC
CATSRDMFGSYEQYF
>TRBJ2-7|TRBV6-6|TRBD1
TGTGCCAGCAGCGCCACAGGGGGGTCCTACGAGCAGTACTTC
CASSATGGSYEQYF
>TRBJ2-7|TRBV5-1|TRBD2
TGCGCCAGCAGCTTGGGGGGACTAGCGGGAGGGCCTTACGAGCAGTACTTC
CASSLGGLAGGPYEQYF
>TRBJ2-7|TRBV25-1|TRBD1
TGTGCCAGCAGTGACCCGGACAGGGGATCCTACGAGCAGTACTTC
CASSDPDRGSYEQYF
>TRBJ1-2|TRBV30|-
TGTGCCTGGAGTGTACTGCTCGGGAGCTTTGAGCGCTACACCTTC
CAWSVLLGSFERYTF